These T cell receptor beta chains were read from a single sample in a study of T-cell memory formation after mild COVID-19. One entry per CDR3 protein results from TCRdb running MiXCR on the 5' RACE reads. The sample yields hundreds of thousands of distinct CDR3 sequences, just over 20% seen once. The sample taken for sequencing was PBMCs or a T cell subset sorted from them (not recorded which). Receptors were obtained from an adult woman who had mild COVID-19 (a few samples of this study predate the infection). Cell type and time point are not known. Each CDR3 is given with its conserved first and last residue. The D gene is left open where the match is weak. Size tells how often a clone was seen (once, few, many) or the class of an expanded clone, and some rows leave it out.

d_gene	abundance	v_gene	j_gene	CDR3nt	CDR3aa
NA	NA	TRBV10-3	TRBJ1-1	TGTGCCACCGGGGGGGGAATCACTGAAGCTTTCTTT	CATGGGITEAFF
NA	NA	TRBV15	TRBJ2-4	TGTGCCACCAGCAGAGATGACCTCCTGCTAGCCAAAAACATTCAGTACTTC	CATSRDDLLLAKNIQYF
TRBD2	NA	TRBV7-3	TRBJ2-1	TGTGCCAGCAGCTTGGTTCTAGCGGGAGGTCCATACAATGAGCAGTTCTTC	CASSLVLAGGPYNEQFF
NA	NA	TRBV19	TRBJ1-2	TGTGCCAGTAGACAACAGTCCTACTATGGCTACACCTTC	CASRQQSYYGYTF
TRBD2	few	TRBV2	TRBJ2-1	TGTGCCAGCGGGACTAGGGGGTTCGATGAGCAGTTCTTC	CASGTRGFDEQFF
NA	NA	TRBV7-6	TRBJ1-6	TGTGCCAGCAGCTTACTGGAAAGGGTTGGTTCACCCCTCCACTTT	CASSLLERVGSPLHF
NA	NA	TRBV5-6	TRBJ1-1	TGTGCCAGCGCCCAACTGACGAACACTGAAGCTTTCTTT	CASAQLTNTEAFF
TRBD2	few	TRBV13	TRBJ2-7	TGTGCCAGCAGCTTAGAGGGCTTTAGCGGGTCCGCCTACGAGCAGTACTTC	CASSLEGFSGSAYEQYF
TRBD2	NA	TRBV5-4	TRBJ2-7	TGTGCCAGCAGCAGAGGTAGCGGGAGCTCCTACGAGCAGTACTTC	CASSRGSGSSYEQYF
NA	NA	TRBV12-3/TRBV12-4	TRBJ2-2	TGTGCCAGCAGTTATGAGCCCCTGAACACCGGGGAGCTGTTTTTT	CASSYEPLNTGELFF
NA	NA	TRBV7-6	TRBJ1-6	TGTGCCAGCAGCTTAGACGGACAGAGTTATAATTCACCCCTCCACTTT	CASSLDGQSYNSPLHF
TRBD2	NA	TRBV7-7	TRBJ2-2	TGTGCTAGCGGGACAAACACCGGGGAGCTGTTTTTT	CASGTNTGELFF
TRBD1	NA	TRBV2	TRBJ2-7	TGTGCCAGCAGCCACACCGGGACAGGTACCTACGAGCAGTACTTC	CASSHTGTGTYEQYF
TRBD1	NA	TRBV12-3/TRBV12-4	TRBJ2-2	TGTGCCAGCAGTTTTCGTACAGGGGGCTCCGGGGAGCTGTTTTTT	CASSFRTGGSGELFF
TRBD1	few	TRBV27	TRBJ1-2	TGTGCCAGCAGTTTATCGGCAGGGGGAGGCTACACCTTC	CASSLSAGGGYTF
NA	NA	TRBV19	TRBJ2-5	TGTGCCAGCACGGACACGCAGACCCAGTACTTC	CASTDTQTQYF
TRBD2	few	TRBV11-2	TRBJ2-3	TGTGCCAGCAGCTCGGGGACTAGCGGGAGCCTATACACAGATACGCAGTATTTT	CASSSGTSGSLYTDTQYF
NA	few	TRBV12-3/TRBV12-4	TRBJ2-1	TGTGCCAGCAGCCCAGAAGGTGGGGGGAATGAGCAGTTCTTC	CASSPEGGGNEQFF
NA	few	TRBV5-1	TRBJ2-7	TGCGCCAGCAGCTTAACCGGCGGCAAGGGAGAGACCAGGGGAATGTACGAGCAGTACTTC	CASSLTGGKGETRGMYEQYF
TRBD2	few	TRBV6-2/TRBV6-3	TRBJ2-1	TGTGCCAGCAGTTACTCGGTGGTAGCGGGGGGCTTGAGGAATGAGCAGTTCTTC	CASSYSVVAGGLRNEQFF
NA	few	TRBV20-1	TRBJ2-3	TGCAGTGCTAGAGGATCAGGGCGGGGAGGACAAGATACGCAGTATTTT	CSARGSGRGGQDTQYF
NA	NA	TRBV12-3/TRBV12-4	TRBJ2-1	TGTGCCAGCAGTGCCCAGAGGGTATCATGGAATGAGCAGTTCTTC	CASSAQRVSWNEQFF
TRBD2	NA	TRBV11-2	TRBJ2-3	TGTGCCAGCAGCTTACGCCCTAGCGGGGGAAACACAGATACGCAGTATTTT	CASSLRPSGGNTDTQYF
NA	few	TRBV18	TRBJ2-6	TGTGCCAGCTCACCACGCACAGGGTTGGCTGGGGCCAACGTCCTGACTTTC	CASSPRTGLAGANVLTF
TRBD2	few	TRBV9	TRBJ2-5	TGTGCCAGCAGCGTCCACGGGACTAGCGGGGGGGCGAACCAAGAGACCCAGTACTTC	CASSVHGTSGGANQETQYF
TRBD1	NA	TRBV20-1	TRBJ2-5	TGCAGTGCTAGAGTCTTGGAAGACGGAGGACAGGCCGTCGTCGGGACCCAGTACTTC	CSARVLEDGGQAVVGTQYF
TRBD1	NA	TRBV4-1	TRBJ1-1	TGCGCCAGCAGCCAACATACAGGGGACGTTGAAGCTTTCTTT	CASSQHTGDVEAFF
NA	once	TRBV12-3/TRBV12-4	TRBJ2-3	TGTGCCAGCAGGACCCTAGGGTGGACAGATACGCAGTATTTT	CASRTLGWTDTQYF
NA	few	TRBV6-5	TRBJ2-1	TGTGCCAGCAGTTACTTCGGACATGATATATACAATGAGCAGTTCTTC	CASSYFGHDIYNEQFF